This T cell receptor (beta chain) was profiled in a study of CD8+CD57+ T cells in acquired aplastic anemia. Study-level points and caveats: Patients and controls shared under 35 CD8+ CDR3 sequences, which appeared highly expressed in patients and within their immunodominant clones.

CD8+CD57+ cell expansion, shown by flow cytometry, had occurred in the patients selected for sequencing. CDR3 and TCR beta VDJ profiling relied on a genomic DNA template. A single record per CDR3 protein comes from TCRdb applying MiXCR to the reads. The sample has 150,000 or so distinct CDR3 sequences, roughly 54% seen once. Regarding this clonotype: Its antigen is undetermined.

V was clipped by 5 bases and J by 5 bases; unmatched bases: 6. This CDR3 spans 15 amino acids. CDR1 KGHDR and CDR2 SFDVKD come from the germline V gene. Material: sorted CD4+, CD8+, or CD8+CD57+ T cells (not recorded which) from PBMCs. This sequence was found in a human donor with aplastic anemia. V gene TRBV24-1 combines with J gene TRBJ1-4; 8 nucleotides agree with TRBD1. CDR3 nucleotides: TGTGCCACCAGTGTCGGGCAGGGGGCGAATGAAAAACTGTTTTTT. It specifies CATSVGQGANEKLFF.